What follows describes a single T cell receptor beta chain. PBMC sampling occurred before vaccination, two weeks after the third dose, and at progression. The entry originates in a study of glioma-infiltrating T cells after dendritic cell vaccination. The CDR3 totals 13 residues. Germline V gene lookup returns CDR1 SGHDN and CDR2 FVKESK. Trimming removed 1 base at V and 10 bases at J, with 13 bases between. TCRB CDR3 was amplified from 2 ug genomic DNA or less. Profiling relied on immunoSEQ multiplex PCR, and the TCRdb table lists in-frame clones only, not all of them. The data hold about 92,000 clones, with around 84% observed a single time.

The V gene is TRBV14, the J gene TRBJ1-1, with D possibly matching TRBD1 (5 bases). This clonotype was obtained from a human donor with glioblastoma. The sequencing here drew on blood, taken before dendritic cell vaccination. The CDR3 sequence: CASSQVLQVRAFF. As DNA, the CDR3 is TGTGCCAGCAGCCAAGTCCTACAGGTTAGAGCTTTCTTT.